This entry concerns a single T cell receptor (beta chain). The antigen is unknown. These data are taken from a study of T cell responses to AZD1222 COVID-19 vaccine. Whole-study findings and limits: Among spike-specific TCRs, nearly half reportedly target unmutated variant regions. Sampling captured repertoires only after the peak T cell response. At baseline, seropositivity was found in only a handful of AZD1222 recipients.

Trimming removed 5 bases from V and 2 bases from J; junction bases left unmatched: 10. The germline CDR1 and CDR2 sequences are SGHTA and FQGNSA. CDR3 length: 16 amino acids. The method was immunoSEQ multiplex PCR; TCRdb's version includes in-frame clones alone and lacks a portion of them. This sample carries 90,000 to 130,000 clones, roughly 92% of them seen once, and the ten largest clones take roughly 7.8%. The sequencing here drew on peripheral blood, taken on day 0 of AZD1222 vaccination. The chain combines TRBV7-2 with TRBJ2-3, with TRBD1 matching 7 bases. This TCR was recovered from an adult in good health. CDR3 sequence: CASSPSDRALTDTQYF. The CDR3 DNA is TGTGCCAGCAGCCCCAGTGACAGGGCTCTCACAGATACGCAGTATTTT.